These 23 T cell receptor beta chains share one sample of origin, sequenced in a study of T-cell reconstitution after alpha-beta-depleted transplantation in children. Preparation of the TCRbeta library used unique molecular identifiers. Each CDR3 protein gets one entry after TCRdb re-called the PCR reads with MiXCR. The sample consists of 670,000 or so distinct CDR3 sequences, under 15% of them appearing once. The material sequenced was PBMCs, taken before TCRalphabeta/CD19-depleted stem cell transplant. These receptors originate from a girl under 10 years old with congenital amegakaryocytic thrombocytopenia, due to receive a stem cell transplant.

V usage is TRBV20-1 and J usage is TRBJ2-2; D tentatively fits TRBD1 or TRBD2 (5 bases each). The CDR3 loop spans 14 amino acids. V lost 6 bases to trimming and J lost 2 bases, with 13 bases between them. Germline CDR1 reads DFQATT; CDR2 reads SNEGSKA (reference sequence). DNA of the CDR3: TGCAGTGCCTTCGGGACCCTAAACACCGGGGAGCTGTTTTTT. It codes for CSAFGTLNTGELFF.

This clonotype was counted many times. V usage is TRBV5-1 and J usage is TRBJ2-7; D ambiguous. This CDR3 has 15 residues. Looked up from germline, CDR1 is SGHRS and CDR2 is YFSETQ. Trimming pared 0 bases from V and 6 bases from J, leaving 16 bases between. CDR3 residues: CASSLVPNGLGEQYF. CDR3 DNA sequence: TGCGCCAGCAGCTTGGTGCCCAACGGGTTGGGCGAGCAGTACTTC. Full variable domain (missing parts from reference TRBV5-1 and TRBJ2-7): KAGVTQTPRYLIKTRGQQVTLSCSPISGHRSVSWYQQTPGQGLQFLFEYFSETQRNKGNFPGRFSGRQFSNSRSEMNVSTLELGDSALYLCASSLVPNGLGEQYFGPGTRLTVT.

This clonotype showed up many times. The chain recombines TRBV15 with TRBJ2-7; perhaps TRBD2 as D (6 bases). Per germline, CDR1 LNHNV and CDR2 YYDKDF (reference sequence). V was pared by 4 bases and J by 3 bases, with 10 bases between. This CDR3 comprises 13 residues. CDR3 bases: TGTGCCACCAGCACCGCGGGGAACTACGAGCAGTACTTC. Its translation is CATSTAGNYEQYF.

This clonotype was detected only a few times. The CDR3 protein is CASSAGTSGSVTDTQYF. The CDR3 DNA reads as TGCGCCAGCAGCGCTGGGACTAGCGGGAGTGTAACAGATACGCAGTATTTT. The J gene is TRBJ2-3, the V gene TRBV5-1, with 14 bases aligning to TRBD2. The CDR3 loop spans 17 amino acids. Germline CDR1 is SGHRS and CDR2 is YFSETQ. V was pared by 4 bases and J by 3 bases, with 7 bases of the junction left unmatched.

The V call is TRBV5-1, the J call TRBJ2-1; D not resolved. In germline, CDR1 is SGHRS, CDR2 YFSETQ. The CDR3 totals 13 residues. The V end lost 0 bases, the J end lost 9 bases, and 10 bases lay between the germline ends. In DNA form, the CDR3 reads TGCGCCAGCAGCTTGGAGGGTTTGGGTGAGCAGTTCTTC. It translates to CASSLEGLGEQFF. Combining the CDR3 with reference TRBV5-1 and TRBJ2-1 gives the whole variable domain KAGVTQTPRYLIKTRGQQVTLSCSPISGHRSVSWYQQTPGQGLQFLFEYFSETQRNKGNFPGRFSGRQFSNSRSEMNVSTLELGDSALYLCASSLEGLGEQFFGPGTRLTVL.

The chain has TRBV5-1 and TRBJ2-3; TRBD2 agrees at 11 bases. Germline V CDR1 and CDR2: SGHRS, YFSETQ. Trimming cost V 4 bases and J 2 bases; bases outside gene matches: 6. This CDR3 spans 16 amino acids. The CDR3 sequence: CASSTGTSGYTDTQYF. CDR3 in DNA: TGCGCCAGCAGCACAGGGACTAGCGGATACACAGATACGCAGTATTTT. Full variable domain (outside the CDR3, taken from reference TRBV5-1 and TRBJ2-3): KAGVTQTPRYLIKTRGQQVTLSCSPISGHRSVSWYQQTPGQGLQFLFEYFSETQRNKGNFPGRFSGRQFSNSRSEMNVSTLELGDSALYLCASSTGTSGYTDTQYFGPGTRLTVL.

There are a few counts of this clonotype. This sequence joins TRBV12-3 or TRBV12-4 and TRBJ2-5, with TRBD2 matching over 8 bases. The CDR3 has 13 residues. The V segment lost 6 bases and the J segment 3 bases; nucleotides outside the gene matches: 3. CDR3 DNA sequence: TGTGCCAGCAGCGGGACTAGAAAAGAGACCCAGTACTTC. Encoded protein: CASSGTRKETQYF.

At least ten counts were recorded for this clonotype. The chain joins TRBV20-1 to TRBJ2-7, with 7 nucleotides matching TRBD2. Germline CDR1 and CDR2: DFQATT and SNEGSKA (reference sequence). After removal of 2 bases from V and 3 bases from J, the junction contained 4 bases not matched to a gene. The CDR3 runs 13 residues. Written as DNA, the CDR3 is TGCAGTGCTAGACCGCGGGGGAACTACGAGCAGTACTTC. Amino acid sequence: CSARPRGNYEQYF.

This clonotype has a handful of counts. V is TRBV15 and J is TRBJ2-3; D might be TRBD2 (5 bases). Germline lookup yields CDR1 LNHNV and CDR2 YYDKDF (reference sequence). The CDR3 is 14 residues long. With 5 bases removed from V and 4 bases from J, the gap between germline ends came to 13 bases. CDR3 bases: TGTGCCACCAGCCCGGGCGGGTTTGCAGATACGCAGTATTTT. It specifies CATSPGGFADTQYF.

This rearrangement joins TRBV12-3 or TRBV12-4 to TRBJ2-1; 11 bases map to TRBD2. The CDR3 covers 14 residues. With 6 bases clipped from V and 9 bases from J, the junction kept 7 bases outside the gene matches. As DNA, the CDR3 is TGTGCCAGCAGAAATAGCGGGAGGGCCGGTGAGCAGTTCTTC. Protein: CASRNSGRAGEQFF.

This clonotype was counted ten times or more. The chain couples TRBV2 to TRBJ2-2, with D perhaps matching TRBD1 or TRBD2 (6 bases each). The CDR3 has 18 amino acids. Germline values: CDR1 SNHLY, CDR2 FYNNEI. Trimming took off 6 bases at V and 0 bases at J, with 20 bases between the two ends. CDR3 protein: CASSPPGGRVANTGELFF. DNA of the CDR3: TGTGCCAGCAGCCCACCCGGGGGCAGGGTGGCGAACACCGGGGAGCTGTTTTTT.

This clonotype was seen ten or more times. The chain joins TRBV5-1 to TRBJ2-2; D possibly corresponds to TRBD2 (6 bases). Germline values: CDR1 SGHRS, CDR2 YFSETQ. The CDR3 length is 14 residues. V lost 4 bases to trimming and J lost 4 bases, with 11 bases between them. CDR3 sequence: CASSQGLSTGELFF. CDR3 in DNA: TGCGCCAGCAGCCAGGGACTCAGCACCGGGGAGCTGTTTTTT.

The table lists this clonotype with many counts. The V and J genes are TRBV6-1 and TRBJ1-2; D is possibly TRBD1 (5 bases). This CDR3 is 13 amino acids long. The ends were cut back, 7 bases at V and 2 bases at J, with 11 bases in the middle. CDR1 is MNHNS, CDR2 SASEGT, per germline. The CDR3 DNA sequence: TGTGCCAGCACCGGGACGGCGAACTATGGCTACACCTTC. As protein: CASTGTANYGYTF.

This clonotype was detected many times. The V gene is TRBV20-1, the J gene TRBJ2-1, with 9 bases lining up with TRBD2. Germline CDR1 reads DFQATT; CDR2 reads SNEGSKA (reference sequence). J gave up 9 bases and V 6 bases, and 9 bases lay outside the gene matches. This CDR3 is built from 13 residues. The CDR3 DNA follows: TGCAGTGCCGGCCTAGCGGGATTAGGTGAGCAGTTCTTC. Translating gives CSAGLAGLGEQFF.

Ten or more counts support this clonotype. The J gene is TRBJ1-1, the V gene TRBV5-1; D gene ambiguous. V was pared by 2 bases and J by 4 bases, with 9 bases between. This CDR3 spans 13 amino acids. From germline, CDR1 is SGHRS and CDR2 YFSETQ. CDR3 bases: TGCGCCAGCAGCTTCGGGGTGGCCACTGAAGCTTTCTTT. Its translation is CASSFGVATEAFF.

The rearrangement links TRBV20-1 to TRBJ1-6; 9 bases align to TRBD1. V lost 3 bases, J lost 10 bases, and 10 bases stayed unmatched. CDR1 is DFQATT, CDR2 SNEGSKA, per germline (reference sequence). There are 15 residues in the CDR3. The CDR3 sequence is CSASDPGTGSSPLHF. DNA for the CDR3: TGCAGTGCTAGTGATCCCGGGACAGGGTCATCACCCCTCCACTTT.

This chain uses TRBV29-1 with TRBJ2-1; D could derive from TRBD1 or TRBD2 (5 bases each). The CDR3 has 14 amino acids. CDR1 is SQVTM and CDR2 is ANQGSEA in the germline V gene. Trimming stripped 8 bases from V and 6 bases from J, with 20 bases between. For the CDR3, the DNA is TGCAGCTTAGCTAAACCCGGGACGATCAATGAGCAGTTCTTC. Protein product: CSLAKPGTINEQFF.

V and J are TRBV11-1 and TRBJ2-5, with D unresolved. Per germline, CDR1 SGHAT and CDR2 FQDESV (reference sequence). The V end lost 4 bases, the J end lost 5 bases, and 29 bases lay between the germline ends. The CDR3 runs 19 residues. For the CDR3, the DNA is TGTGCCAGCAGCTGGAGAGAGGAACATATAGGTATTCTGTTGGAGACCCAGTACTTC. Amino acids: CASSWREEHIGILLETQYF.

This chain joins TRBV5-5 and TRBJ1-5; no reliable D call. The germline CDR1 and CDR2 sequences are SGHKS and YYEKEE (reference sequence). The CDR3 consists of 14 residues. V dropped 4 bases and J dropped 2 bases, with 10 bases sitting between them. The CDR3, as DNA: TGTGCCAGCAGCAACGGGTGGGGCAATCAGCCCCAGCATTTT. It codes for CASSNGWGNQPQHF.

The chain has TRBV14 and TRBJ1-1; 9 nucleotides line up with TRBD1. V shed 7 bases, J shed 5 bases, and the junction held 11 bases outside the gene matches. Germline assignment: CDR1 SGHDN and CDR2 FVKESK. This CDR3 is built from 15 residues. The CDR3 loop reads CASNDAGTGRTEAFF. The CDR3 nucleotides read TGTGCCAGCAATGACGCCGGGACAGGGAGGACTGAAGCTTTCTTT.

The table lists this clonotype with a few counts. The chain is built from TRBV7-8 and TRBJ2-1; the match to TRBD2 covers 12 bases. The CDR3 is 17 residues long. V was clipped by 5 bases and J by 4 bases; unmatched bases: 9. The germline V gene encodes CDR1 SGHVS and CDR2 FQNEAQ. CDR3 residues: CASSQGLAGGQYNEQFF. The CDR3 DNA sequence: TGTGCCAGCAGCCAGGGTCTAGCGGGAGGGCAATACAATGAGCAGTTCTTC.

This clonotype came up many times. The rearrangement links TRBV27 to TRBJ2-5, with 8 positions matching TRBD1. V trimming: 8 bases; J trimming: 4 bases; junction bases outside the gene matches: 15. CDR1 MNHEY and CDR2 SMNVEV come from the germline V gene (reference sequence). The CDR3 has 16 residues. The chain's CDR3 is CASGPQGAMGGETQYF. Here the CDR3 DNA reads TGTGCCAGCGGTCCCCAGGGGGCGATGGGTGGAGAGACCCAGTACTTC.

This clonotype appeared many times. J is TRBJ2-1 and V is TRBV20-1; 7 bases align to TRBD2. Germline trimming cut 4 bases from V and 4 bases from J; bases unmatched to any gene: 7. CDR1 is DFQATT, CDR2 SNEGSKA, per germline (reference sequence). The CDR3 totals 14 residues. This CDR3 reads CSANGASGYNEQFF. CDR3 DNA: TGCAGTGCTAATGGGGCTAGCGGATACAATGAGCAGTTCTTC.